This T cell receptor beta chain is drawn from a study of cytotoxic CD8 clonotypes in ibrutinib-treated CLL. Profiling relied on immunoSEQ multiplex PCR, and the TCRdb table lists in-frame clones only, not all of them. The sample holds tens of thousands of clones, 57% seen once. Germline values: CDR1 LNHNV, CDR2 YYDKDF (reference sequence). The CDR3 sequence is 13 residues long. V lost 4 bases and J 3 bases, leaving 9 bases between the germline ends. This clone showed up just a few times. The sequence derives from a human donor with chronic lymphocytic leukemia. This specimen consisted of PBMCs, obtained after 12 months of ibrutinib treatment. The rearrangement links TRBV15 to TRBJ1-2, with a weak D call TRBD1 (5 bases). CDR3 coding DNA: TGTGCCACCAGCAAACAGGTTGACTATGGCTACACCTTC. Residues: CATSKQVDYGYTF.